The rows below give T cell receptor beta chains drawn from one sample of a study of blood T cell repertoires in COVID-19. Here immunoSEQ multiplex PCR was the method, and the copy in TCRdb shows in-frame clones only, minus some. The sample yields roughly 150,000 clones, roughly 84% seen once. The sample comprised peripheral blood. These receptor sequences come from a woman of 80 years or more with active or convalescent COVID-19. Each CDR3 is given with its conserved first and last residue. The D gene is left open where the match is weak. The size of a clone is reported for some rows only, either as once, few or many, or as a class for expanded clones.

v_gene: TRBV5-4
j_gene: TRBJ2-2
abundance: once
d_gene: NA
CDR3aa: CASSLEMAGENTGELFF
CDR3nt: TGTGCCAGCAGCTTGGAGATGGCAGGGGAAAACACCGGGGAGCTGTTTTTT

v_gene: TRBV24-1
j_gene: TRBJ2-7
abundance: NA
d_gene: TRBD1
CDR3aa: CATSDHRGSPYEQYF
CDR3nt: TGTGCCACCAGTGATCACAGGGGCAGTCCCTACGAGCAGTACTTC

v_gene: TRBV18
j_gene: TRBJ1-1
abundance: NA
d_gene: NA
CDR3aa: CASSLHGGGMQNTEAFF
CDR3nt: TGTGCCAGCTCACTACACGGAGGAGGGATGCAGAACACTGAAGCTTTCTTT

v_gene: TRBV7-9
j_gene: TRBJ2-5
abundance: NA
d_gene: TRBD1
CDR3aa: CASSLATGGRGETQYF
CDR3nt: TGTGCCAGCAGCTTAGCCACAGGGGGAAGAGGGGAGACCCAGTACTTC

v_gene: TRBV4-3
j_gene: TRBJ2-5
abundance: NA
d_gene: NA
CDR3aa: CASSPDTGGRGQETQYF
CDR3nt: TGCGCCAGCAGCCCAGACACAGGTGGTCGGGGGCAAGAGACCCAGTACTTC

v_gene: TRBV3-1/TRBV3-2
j_gene: TRBJ1-3
abundance: NA
d_gene: TRBD1
CDR3aa: CASGQGSGNTIYF
CDR3nt: TGTGCCAGCGGACAGGGCTCTGGAAACACCATATATTTT

v_gene: TRBV3-1/TRBV3-2
j_gene: TRBJ1-5
abundance: once
d_gene: NA
CDR3aa: CASSQGSGYSNQPQHF
CDR3nt: TGTGCCAGCAGCCAAGGAAGCGGGTATAGCAATCAGCCCCAGCATTTT

v_gene: TRBV6-2/TRBV6-3
j_gene: TRBJ2-2
abundance: NA
d_gene: TRBD2
CDR3aa: CASSSRLAGVLNTGELFF
CDR3nt: TGTGCCAGCAGTTCTAGACTAGCGGGGGTCCTGAACACCGGGGAGCTGTTTTTT

v_gene: TRBV7-3
j_gene: TRBJ2-3
abundance: NA
d_gene: TRBD1
CDR3aa: CASRGQGTDTQYF
CDR3nt: TGTGCCAGCAGGGGACAGGGGACAGATACGCAGTATTTT

v_gene: TRBV6-2/TRBV6-3
j_gene: TRBJ1-1
abundance: NA
d_gene: NA
CDR3aa: CASSYSGGNTEAFF
CDR3nt: TGTGCCAGCAGTTACTCGGGGGGGAACACTGAAGCTTTCTTT

v_gene: TRBV19
j_gene: TRBJ1-4
abundance: few
d_gene: TRBD1
CDR3aa: CASSPRDSYNEKLFF
CDR3nt: TGTGCCTCCTCACCTCGGGACAGTTATAATGAAAAACTGTTTTTT

v_gene: TRBV18
j_gene: TRBJ1-6
abundance: NA
d_gene: NA
CDR3aa: CASGTGNSPLHF
CDR3nt: TGTGCCAGCGGAACAGGGAATTCACCCCTCCACTTT

v_gene: TRBV4-3
j_gene: TRBJ1-6
abundance: NA
d_gene: TRBD1
CDR3aa: CASSQEPLVRGLGSPLHF
CDR3nt: TGCGCCAGCAGCCAAGAACCTCTTGTCAGGGGGCTTGGTTCACCCCTCCACTTT

v_gene: TRBV5-6
j_gene: TRBJ2-1
abundance: NA
d_gene: NA
CDR3aa: CASSFGSEQFF
CDR3nt: TGTGCCAGCAGCTTCGGGAGTGAGCAGTTCTTC

v_gene: TRBV4-1
j_gene: TRBJ1-6
abundance: NA
d_gene: TRBD1
CDR3aa: CASSQEPGQGASNSPLHF
CDR3nt: TGCGCCAGCAGCCAAGAACCGGGACAGGGGGCCTCTAATTCACCCCTCCACTTT

v_gene: TRBV30
j_gene: TRBJ2-7
abundance: NA
d_gene: TRBD1
CDR3aa: CAWSGDSYEQYF
CDR3nt: TGTGCCTGGAGTGGGGACAGCTACGAGCAGTACTTC

v_gene: TRBV18
j_gene: TRBJ2-7
abundance: NA
d_gene: NA
CDR3aa: CASSPSAQAYEQYF
CDR3nt: TGTGCCAGCTCACCAAGTGCACAGGCCTACGAGCAGTACTTC

v_gene: TRBV5-6
j_gene: TRBJ2-5
abundance: NA
d_gene: NA
CDR3aa: CASSLGGGETQYF
CDR3nt: TGTGCCAGCAGCTTGGGTGGAGGAGAGACCCAGTACTTC

v_gene: TRBV7-2
j_gene: TRBJ2-5
abundance: NA
d_gene: NA
CDR3aa: CASSLYQETQYF
CDR3nt: TGTGCCAGCAGCCTGTACCAAGAGACCCAGTACTTC

v_gene: TRBV4-1
j_gene: TRBJ2-1
abundance: few
d_gene: NA
CDR3aa: CASSQDQFWPYNEQFF
CDR3nt: TGCGCCAGCAGCCAAGATCAGTTTTGGCCCTACAATGAGCAGTTCTTC

v_gene: TRBV6-5
j_gene: TRBJ1-1
abundance: NA
d_gene: TRBD1
CDR3aa: CASSFQGEAEAFF
CDR3nt: TGTGCCAGCAGTTTCCAGGGGGAGGCTGAAGCTTTCTTT

v_gene: TRBV9
j_gene: TRBJ1-2
abundance: NA
d_gene: TRBD1
CDR3aa: CASSAPGQGVGYTF
CDR3nt: TGTGCCAGCAGCGCCCCGGGACAGGGGGTTGGCTACACCTTC

v_gene: TRBV19
j_gene: TRBJ2-1
abundance: NA
d_gene: NA
CDR3aa: CASSSQTSGYEQFF
CDR3nt: TGTGCCAGTAGTAGCCAAACTTCAGGGTATGAGCAGTTCTTC

v_gene: TRBV7-9
j_gene: TRBJ1-6
abundance: NA
d_gene: TRBD1
CDR3aa: CASSPRQGLNSPLHF
CDR3nt: TGTGCCAGCAGCCCGCGACAGGGGTTAAATTCACCCCTCCACTTT

v_gene: TRBV10-2
j_gene: TRBJ2-1
abundance: NA
d_gene: NA
CDR3aa: CASSPISNEQFF
CDR3nt: TGCGCCAGCAGCCCCATTAGCAATGAGCAGTTCTTC

v_gene: TRBV24-1
j_gene: TRBJ1-1
abundance: NA
d_gene: TRBD1
CDR3aa: CATSDPRTGRAFF
CDR3nt: TGTGCCACCAGTGATCCCCGGACAGGGCGGGCTTTCTTT

v_gene: TRBV11-2
j_gene: TRBJ2-7
abundance: NA
d_gene: TRBD1
CDR3aa: CASSYYRGHEQYF
CDR3nt: TGTGCCAGCAGCTACTACAGGGGCCACGAGCAGTACTTC

v_gene: TRBV18
j_gene: TRBJ1-1
abundance: NA
d_gene: NA
CDR3aa: CASSPTQGGTEAFF
CDR3nt: TGTGCCAGCTCACCAACACAGGGCGGGACTGAAGCTTTCTTT

v_gene: TRBV5-1
j_gene: TRBJ2-7
abundance: NA
d_gene: NA
CDR3aa: CASSLNRQSEQYF
CDR3nt: TGCGCCAGCAGCTTGAACAGACAGAGCGAGCAGTACTTC

v_gene: TRBV19
j_gene: TRBJ1-1
abundance: NA
d_gene: NA
CDR3aa: CASSIVLWTGEAFF
CDR3nt: TGTGCCAGTAGTATAGTACTCTGGACTGGCGAAGCTTTCTTT

v_gene: TRBV5-4
j_gene: TRBJ2-3
abundance: once
d_gene: TRBD1
CDR3aa: CASSRPTGAGTDTQYF
CDR3nt: TGTGCCAGCAGCCGGCCCACAGGGGCGGGCACAGATACGCAGTATTTT

v_gene: TRBV11-3
j_gene: TRBJ2-7
abundance: NA
d_gene: TRBD2
CDR3aa: CASSGGDSYEQYF
CDR3nt: TGTGCCAGCAGCGGGGGGGATTCCTACGAGCAGTACTTC

v_gene: TRBV7-8
j_gene: TRBJ2-1
abundance: few
d_gene: TRBD1
CDR3aa: CASSLVGQGYNEQFF
CDR3nt: TGTGCCAGCAGCTTAGTGGGACAGGGTTACAATGAGCAGTTCTTC

v_gene: TRBV12-3/TRBV12-4
j_gene: TRBJ2-7
abundance: NA
d_gene: TRBD1
CDR3aa: CASRTGSSYEQYF
CDR3nt: TGTGCCAGCAGGACAGGGAGCTCCTACGAGCAGTACTTC